This is a list of T cell receptor beta chains from one sample in a study of CD8 T cells in Susac syndrome. Via MiXCR, TCRdb re-called the immunoSEQ multiplex PCR reads, giving one row per CDR3 protein. The data contain about 73,000 distinct CDR3 sequences, about 95% of them seen just once; the ten biggest clones take up roughly 0.4%. Sequenced material: CD8+ T cells from PBMCs. The receptors were sampled from a human donor with multiple sclerosis. Each CDR3 is given with its conserved first and last residue. D genes are given only for firm matches. Some rows have no size entry. The others give once, few or many, or a class for an expanded clone.

>NA|TRBV4-1|TRBJ2-3|NA
TGCGCCAGCAGCAAAAGGACGGGGGTCACAGATACGCAGTATTTT
CASSKRTGVTDTQYF
>NA|TRBV4-1|TRBJ1-5|NA
TGCGCCAGCAGCCAAGAGGTGGGGGTCAGAAATCAGCCCCAGCATTTT
CASSQEVGVRNQPQHF
>NA|TRBV29-1|TRBJ1-3|NA
TGCAGCGTTGAAGGGGAAGGGGAAGGCTCTGGAAACACCATATATTTT
CSVEGEGEGSGNTIYF
>NA|TRBV2|TRBJ2-2|NA
TGTGCCAGCAGTGATGGCGGCACGAACACCGGGGAGCTGTTTTTT
CASSDGGTNTGELFF
>NA|TRBV27|TRBJ1-2|NA
TGTGCCAGCCGATCCCAGGGTTATGGCTACACCTTC
CASRSQGYGYTF
>NA|TRBV13|TRBJ2-7|NA
TGTGCCAGCAGTATCTCCCAGGACTCCTACGAGCAGTACTTC
CASSISQDSYEQYF
>NA|TRBV27|TRBJ1-5|NA
TGTGCCAGCAGTTTAGGAGGACAGCACAATCAGCCCCAGCATTTT
CASSLGGQHNQPQHF
>TRBD2|TRBV28|TRBJ2-1|once
TGTGCCAGCAGGCCAAAGGGACTAGCGGCTACCTACAATGAGCAGTTCTTC
CASRPKGLAATYNEQFF
>TRBD2|TRBV29-1|TRBJ2-7|NA
TGCAGCGTTGTGGCGGGGGAGGTCGAGCAGTACTTC
CSVVAGEVEQYF
>NA|TRBV7-2|TRBJ1-2|once
TGTGCCAGCAGCTTATATCCAGCCACGGGGGCGTTGGATGGCTACACCTTC
CASSLYPATGALDGYTF
>TRBD2|TRBV14|TRBJ2-1|NA
TGTGCCAGCAGCCAAGATCTAACTAGCGGGAGGATCAATGAGCAGTTCTTC
CASSQDLTSGRINEQFF
>NA|TRBV2|TRBJ1-2|NA
TGTGCCAGCATAAGGCAGGGCGGGGGCTACACCTTC
CASIRQGGGYTF
>TRBD1|TRBV6-5|TRBJ1-1|NA
TGTGCCAGCAGCAGACCAGGGGGCACTGAAGCTTTCTTT
CASSRPGGTEAFF
>NA|TRBV7-9|TRBJ2-7|NA
TGTGCCAGCAGCACGGGACGGCAATACGAGCAGTACTTC
CASSTGRQYEQYF
>TRBD1|TRBV4-1|TRBJ2-7|NA
TGCGCCAGCAGCCAAACCGGGACAGGGGGCTTTCCCTACGAGCAGTACTTC
CASSQTGTGGFPYEQYF
>TRBD1|TRBV6-2/TRBV6-3|TRBJ2-2|NA
TGTGCCAGCAGTTACGGATACGGACAGGGGTATACCGGGGAGCTGTTTTTT
CASSYGYGQGYTGELFF
>TRBD1|TRBV2|TRBJ2-1|NA
TGTGCCAGCACTCCGGGACAGCGATACAATGAGCAGTTCTTC
CASTPGQRYNEQFF
>TRBD1|TRBV7-9|TRBJ2-5|NA
TGTGCCAGCAGCTTAGATACCGGGACAGCACAAGAGACCCAGTACTTC
CASSLDTGTAQETQYF
>NA|TRBV5-6|TRBJ2-1|NA
TGTGCCAGCAGCTTGGGGATCAATGAGCAGTTCTTC
CASSLGINEQFF
>TRBD1|TRBV27|TRBJ2-7|NA
TGTGCCAGCAGACCTCTAACGCTGGGACAGAACTACGAGCAGTACTTC
CASRPLTLGQNYEQYF
>TRBD2|TRBV20-1|TRBJ2-1|NA
TGCAGTGCTAGCTTCTGGGCAACTAGCGGGAGGGGCTCCTACAATGAGCAGTTCTTC
CSASFWATSGRGSYNEQFF
>NA|TRBV27|TRBJ1-3|NA
TGTGCCAGCAGTTCCCTGGGGGGCTCTGGAAACACCATATATTTT
CASSSLGGSGNTIYF
>NA|TRBV7-6|TRBJ2-1|once
TGTGCCAGCAGCTTAGAGGGGGGGGCTTTTGAGCAGTTCTTC
CASSLEGGAFEQFF
>NA|TRBV29-1|TRBJ2-7|NA
TGCAGCGTTGTACGGCCAGGAACTTACGAGCAGTACTTC
CSVVRPGTYEQYF
>NA|TRBV29-1|TRBJ1-1|once
TGCAGCGTTCCCGGTTTTTTAGCCCTGACCGCGCGAGAAGCTTTCTTT
CSVPGFLALTAREAFF
>NA|TRBV27|TRBJ1-1|NA
TGTGCCAGCAGCAAGGGTTCTACGGCCTCTGAAGCTTTCTTT
CASSKGSTASEAFF
>TRBD1|TRBV11-3|TRBJ2-1|NA
TGTGCCAGCAGCCCCAGGACAGGCAATGAGCAGTTCTTC
CASSPRTGNEQFF
>TRBD1|TRBV29-1|TRBJ1-1|NA
TGCAGCGCCCCTACAGGGGAGAACACTGAAGCTTTCTTT
CSAPTGENTEAFF
>TRBD2|TRBV11-1|TRBJ2-2|NA
TGTGCCAGCAGCGCCAGGCGGGGGTCGAACACCGGGGAGCTGTTTTTT
CASSARRGSNTGELFF
>TRBD1|TRBV6-2/TRBV6-3|TRBJ1-6|NA
TGTGCCAGCAGTTACAAGACAGGGCAATCACCCCTCCACTTT
CASSYKTGQSPLHF
>NA|TRBV7-9|TRBJ2-1|NA
TGTGCCAGCAGCTTACCCAGCTACAATGAGCAGTTCTTC
CASSLPSYNEQFF
>TRBD1|TRBV5-1|TRBJ1-1|once
TGCGCCAGCAGCTCCAGGACAGGAGTGAACACTGAAGCTTTCTTT
CASSSRTGVNTEAFF
>NA|TRBV7-9|TRBJ1-2|NA
TGTGCCAGCAGCGACTCGGGGGACGGCTATGGCTACACCTTC
CASSDSGDGYGYTF
>NA|TRBV14|TRBJ2-1|NA
TGTGCCAGCAGCCATCCTTATACTAGTCAGGGCTACAATGAGCAGTTCTTC
CASSHPYTSQGYNEQFF
>TRBD2|TRBV3-1|TRBJ2-1|NA
TGTGCCAGCAGCCAACCGACTAGCGGGACGAGGAATGAGCAGTTCTTC
CASSQPTSGTRNEQFF
>TRBD1|TRBV27|TRBJ1-2|NA
TGTGCCAGCAGTCTCCGGGACAGGGGAGGCAACTATGGCTACACCTTC
CASSLRDRGGNYGYTF
>NA|TRBV28|TRBJ2-3|NA
TGTGCCAGCAGTTGGGGGGATACGCAGTATTTT
CASSWGDTQYF
>NA|TRBV7-9|TRBJ1-2|NA
TGTGCCAGCAGCCCCCGAAGTCGGGCGGCCAACTATGGCTACACCTTC
CASSPRSRAANYGYTF
>TRBD2|TRBV3-1|TRBJ2-7|NA
TGTGCCAGCAGCCAGGGACTAGCGGGAGGTGGCGAGCAGTACTTC
CASSQGLAGGGEQYF
>TRBD1|TRBV2|TRBJ1-1|NA
TGTGCCAGCAGTTTCCCGGGACAGGGAGAGAACACTGAAGCTTTCTTT
CASSFPGQGENTEAFF
>NA|TRBV29-1|TRBJ2-7|NA
TGCAGCGTTCAGGCAGAGACCGAGCAGTACTTC
CSVQAETEQYF
>TRBD2|TRBV6-5|TRBJ2-7|NA
TGTGCCAGCAGTTGGACTAGCGGGGGCTCCTACGAGCAGTACTTC
CASSWTSGGSYEQYF
>NA|TRBV6-2/TRBV6-3|TRBJ2-2|NA
TGTGCCAGCAGGGTCCGGGACATCCGACCGGACACCGGGGAGCTGTTTTTT
CASRVRDIRPDTGELFF
>TRBD2|TRBV6-2/TRBV6-3|TRBJ2-7|NA
TGTGCCAGCAGACTGGGACTAGCGGGAGGGCGTACCTACGAGCAGTACTTC
CASRLGLAGGRTYEQYF
>NA|TRBV30|TRBJ2-4|NA
TGTGCCTGGAGGTCGGACAGCCCCGCTTCCCAAAACATTCAGTACTTC
CAWRSDSPASQNIQYF
>NA|TRBV19|TRBJ2-7|NA
TGTGCCAGTAGTACCAGAGGCGCAGCCTACGAGCAGTACTTC
CASSTRGAAYEQYF
>NA|TRBV6-2/TRBV6-3|TRBJ2-5|once
TGTGCCAGCAGCCCACCTACGGAGACCCAGTACTTC
CASSPPTETQYF
>NA|TRBV11-2|TRBJ2-1|NA
TGTGCCAGCAGCTCCTACATTGAAGAGCAGTTCTTC
CASSSYIEEQFF